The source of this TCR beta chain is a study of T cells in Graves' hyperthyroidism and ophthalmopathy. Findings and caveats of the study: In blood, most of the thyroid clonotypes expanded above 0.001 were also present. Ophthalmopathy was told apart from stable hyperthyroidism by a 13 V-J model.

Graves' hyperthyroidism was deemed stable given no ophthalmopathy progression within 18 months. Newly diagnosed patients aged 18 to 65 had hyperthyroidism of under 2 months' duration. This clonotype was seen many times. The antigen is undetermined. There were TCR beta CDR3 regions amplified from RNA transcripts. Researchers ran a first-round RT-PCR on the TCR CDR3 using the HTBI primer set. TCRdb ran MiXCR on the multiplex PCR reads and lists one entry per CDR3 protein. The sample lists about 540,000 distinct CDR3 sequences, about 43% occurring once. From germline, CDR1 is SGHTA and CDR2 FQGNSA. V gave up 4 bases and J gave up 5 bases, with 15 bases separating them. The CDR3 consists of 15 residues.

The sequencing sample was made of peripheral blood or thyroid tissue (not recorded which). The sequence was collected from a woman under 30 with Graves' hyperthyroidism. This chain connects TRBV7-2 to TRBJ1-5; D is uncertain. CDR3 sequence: CASSSSVLGDQPQHF. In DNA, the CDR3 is TGTGCCAGCAGCTCTTCCGTCCTTGGCGATCAGCCCCAGCATTTT.